This entry describes one T cell receptor beta chain. This clonotype was counted only a few times. Its antigen is unknown. No base quality values were provided; no much bigger clone lies one nucleotide off. Germline trimming amounts to 1 base on V and 6 bases on J, with 10 as the count of junction bases outside the gene matches. Taken from cysteine to phenylalanine, the CDR3 has 17 residues. Solely the CDR3 DNA is kept, with 51 bases framed from the first base. According to the germline V gene, CDR1 reads SGHAT and CDR2 reads FQNNGV. Ficoll-Paque density gradient centrifugation was used to isolate PBMCs. These data belong to a study of T-cell memory formation after mild COVID-19 (dated by TCRdb to the early 2020s). About the full investigation: TCR sequence clusters from the two donors were largely donor specific. Longitudinal TCRalpha and TCRbeta repertoire sequencing tracked T-cell clones expanding and contracting after mild COVID-19 in a couple of donors. Two young, previously healthy adult volunteers made up the cohort, one male and one female.

Summary of the overall study and its limitations: The study covered only a couple of mild cases, and larger cohorts including severe cases with pre-infection samples were considered necessary. Contracting CD4+ clones appeared mostly in the CM and EM memory subsets, whereas CD8+ clones were enriched in EMRA. The second-wave clones that peaked on day 37 were not confirmed to be SARS-CoV-2 specific. Some responding clones were detected in pre-infection memory, which suggested that pre-existing cross-reactive memory T cells had joined the SARS-CoV-2 response. From day 15 to 85, contracting clones showed balanced CD4/CD8 phenotypes, whereas a second wave of clones that expanded from day 15 to 37 leaned towards CD4+.

The sequencer was an Illumina NovaSeq 6000. Using 5'RACE with constant-segment primers, TCRalpha and TCRbeta cDNA libraries were constructed, with sample barcodes and unique molecular identifiers added in the process. Trizol reagent was used to extract RNA from every sample. The libraries were amplified in two PCR steps, and the second step added a second sample barcode and Illumina TruSeq adapters. The libraries were sequenced on an Illumina NovaSeq using 2 x 150 bp paired-end reads. Per the source publication's procedure: Demultiplexing of reads and collapsing into UMI-guided consensus sequences were performed with migec v1.2.7. Using mixcr v2.1.11, UMI consensuses were aligned to TRA and TRB V and J templates and then assembled into clonotypes. A clonotype was counted as expanded or contracted only when both edgeR and NoisET called the clonotype significant, with the noise models trained on biological replicates. edgeR calls used a false discovery rate-adjusted p below 0.01 and a log2 fold-change threshold of 1. PCA with hierarchical clustering of max-normalized trajectories of the 1000 most abundant clonotypes was used as exploratory dynamics analysis. Separately sequenced CD4+ and CD8+ repertoires were used to assign the CD4 or CD8 phenotype of responding clones. TCRdb reprocessed the public reads (quality trimming at Q25 with fastp, clone calling with MiXCR) and kept in-frame beta chains. Merged by CDR3 protein, the rows form single entries marked with the most common genes and DNA. These V and J calls are TCRdb output, not the study's own analysis. In this sample the table shows approximately 580,000 distinct CDR3 sequences, approximately 20% of which occur a single time. The ten biggest clones cover approximately 13% of the sample.

The TCR originated in an adult woman who had mild COVID-19 (a few samples of this study predate the infection). The sample titles of this study are shuffled in the database, so cell type and time point are left out; the donor was told from shared clones. The sample comprised PBMCs or a T cell subset sorted from them (not recorded which). This chain is built from TRBV11-2 and TRBJ2-1, with TRBD2 matching 9 junction bases. The nucleotide sequence is TGTGCCAGCAGCTTAGCGGGGGTAGCGGGGGTACCCAATGAGCAGTTCTTC. Translated, it gives CASSLAGVAGVPNEQFF.